This entry lists 5 T cell receptor beta chains sequenced from one sample in a study of early T cells in non-severe SARS-CoV-2 infection. A single record per CDR3 protein comes from TCRdb applying MiXCR to the 5' RACE reads. In the table there are more than 50,000 distinct CDR3 sequences, over 9.5% of which are singletons. Sequencing input: whole blood. These receptors came from an adult who was a healthcare worker with PCR-confirmed SARS-CoV-2 infection or an uninfected control (not recorded which).

This clonotype was found many times. The chain is built from TRBV3-1 and TRBJ1-2; D gene ambiguous. This CDR3 has 12 residues. The V gene's germline CDR1 is LGHDT and CDR2 YNNKEL (reference sequence). V lost 8 bases, J lost 2 bases, and 9 bases lay in between. The CDR3 DNA is TGTGCCAGCCGGAACACAAACTATGGCTACACCTTC. Translating gives CASRNTNYGYTF.

This clonotype came up a few times. The genes are TRBV2 and TRBJ2-3; D gene ambiguous. This CDR3 is built from 11 residues. V was pared by 4 bases and J by 8 bases, with 7 bases between. Germline CDR1 is SNHLY and CDR2 is FYNNEI. CDR3 sequence reads: CASSGKRTQYF. The DNA for the CDR3 is TGTGCCAGCAGTGGTAAGCGTACGCAGTATTTT.

This clonotype was recorded a few times. The chain employs TRBV2 and TRBJ2-1, with a tentative D call TRBD1 (6 bases). The CDR3 extends over 14 amino acids. With 9 bases removed from V and 6 bases from J, the gap between germline ends came to 18 bases. The germline V gene has CDR1 SNHLY and CDR2 FYNNEI. DNA of the CDR3: TGTGCCAGTACCCTGGGGGCGCTGGTCAATGAGCAGTTCTTC. It translates to CASTLGALVNEQFF.

This clonotype was detected a few times. The CDR3 region has the DNA TGTGCAAGTAGGGGGGCCCGCACAGATACGCAGTATTTT. This translates into CASRGARTDTQYF. V is TRBV30 and J is TRBJ2-3, with D perhaps assigned TRBD1 or TRBD2 (6 bases each). CDR3 length equals 13 residues. Germline V gene sequence: CDR1 GTSNPN, CDR2 SVGIG (reference sequence). Drawing the rest from reference TRBV30 and TRBJ2-3, the complete variable domain is SQTIHQWPATLVQPVGSPLSLECTVEGTSNPNLYWYRQAAGRGLQLLFYSVGIGQISSEVPQNLSASRPQDRQFILSSKKLLLSDSGFYLCASRGARTDTQYFGPGTRLTVL.

At least ten counts were recorded for this clonotype. The J gene is TRBJ2-2, the V gene TRBV7-2; tentatively, D is TRBD1 (6 bases). Trimming removed 1 base at V and 4 bases at J, with 13 bases between. CDR1 is SGHTA and CDR2 is FQGNSA in the germline V gene. CDR3 length: 16 residues. The CDR3 bases are TGTGCCAGCAGCTTAGTAGGACAGCACCCCACCGGGGAGCTGTTTTTT. It specifies CASSLVGQHPTGELFF.